These 17 T cell receptor beta chains share one sample of origin, sequenced in a study of regulatory T cells in long-lasting Graves disease. With iRepertoire HTBI primers and Arm-PCR of CDR3 regions, TCR beta libraries were built. TCRdb reanalysed the multiplex PCR reads using MiXCR and keeps one entry per CDR3 protein. The table lists about half a million distinct CDR3 sequences, less than 25% of them singletons. As for time point: persistent/refractory GD, antithyroid drugs over 5 years with positive TRAb. Isolated PBMC RNA provided the starting material for the TCR library. The specimen was peripheral blood mononuclear cells (PBMCs), collected when the disease was refractory, from a patient treated with antithyroid drugs. The receptor source for this set is a female donor with Graves disease.

The table lists this clonotype with a few counts. The V gene is TRBV5-6, the J gene TRBJ2-5; TRBD2 matches at 10 bases. Trimming at V came to 4 bases and at J to 3 bases, leaving 6 bases not matched to a gene. This CDR3 has 15 amino acids. Germline V gene lookup returns CDR1 SGHDT and CDR2 YYEEEE. The CDR3 sequence is CASSALGTSEETQYF. DNA for the CDR3: TGTGCCAGCAGCGCGCTCGGGACTAGCGAAGAGACCCAGTACTTC.

This clonotype was seen only a few times. This chain joins TRBV6-1 and TRBJ2-5; D not certain. The CDR3 runs to 13 residues. The V gene lost 6 bases and the J gene lost 5 bases, with 13 bases spanning the gap. Germline CDR1 and CDR2: MNHNS and SASEGT. The CDR3 sequence: CASRQEAMETQYF. CDR3 nucleotide sequence: TGTGCCAGCAGACAAGAAGCGATGGAGACCCAGTACTTC.

CDR3 in amino acids: CAISPIPGVGTEAFF. The CDR3 DNA sequence: TGTGCCATCAGTCCTATTCCAGGGGTGGGCACTGAAGCTTTCTTT. The V and J genes are TRBV10-3 and TRBJ1-1; D is perhaps TRBD1 (6 bases). V lost 5 bases, J lost 4 bases, and 17 bases lay in between. This CDR3 has 15 residues. CDR1 and CDR2 (germline): ENHRY, SYGVKD.

V gene TRBV14 combines with J gene TRBJ2-2; 8 nucleotides match TRBD1. Germline CDR1 SGHDN, CDR2 FVKESK. With 0 bases clipped from V and 4 bases from J, the junction kept 1 base outside the gene matches. The CDR3 contains 15 residues. The CDR3 loop is CASSQDQGATGELFF. The CDR3 region has the DNA TGTGCCAGCAGCCAAGATCAGGGGGCCACCGGGGAGCTGTTTTTT.

The chain links TRBV7-9 to TRBJ1-4; possible D gene TRBD1, 6 bases. CDR3 length equals 14 residues. Germline CDR1 and CDR2: SEHNR and FQNEAQ (reference sequence). The V gene lost 2 bases and the J gene lost 8 bases, with 12 bases spanning the gap. DNA of the CDR3: TGTGCCAGCAGCTTATACAGGGCGCGGGAAAAACTGTTTTTT. It specifies CASSLYRAREKLFF.

This clonotype showed up many times. The V call is TRBV27, the J call TRBJ1-5; TRBD1 is a possible D gene (5 bases). V was trimmed by 7 bases and J by 6 bases, leaving 10 bases between them. CDR3 length: 12 amino acids. CDR1 and CDR2 (germline): MNHEY, SMNVEV (reference sequence). The CDR3 DNA is TGTGCCAGCAAGGGGCTGGGTCAGCCCCAGCATTTT. As protein: CASKGLGQPQHF.

This chain uses TRBV6-5 with TRBJ1-6, with TRBD1 matching over 7 bases. Germline V CDR1 and CDR2: MNHEY, SVGAGI. V lost 0 bases to trimming and J lost 0 bases; unmatched junction nucleotides: 8. This CDR3 is 19 amino acids long. CDR3 in DNA: TGTGCCAGCAGTTACTCTCCGGGACAGAAAAGCTCCTATAATTCACCCCTCCACTTT. It translates to CASSYSPGQKSSYNSPLHF.

This clonotype was recorded many times. The chain carries TRBV28 and TRBJ2-7; 9 bases line up with TRBD1. CDR1 and CDR2 from the germline V gene are MDHEN and SYDVKM. V was pared by 2 bases and J by 4 bases, with 6 bases of the junction left unmatched. The length of the CDR3 is 15 residues. The CDR3 protein is CASSLPGQGPYEQYF. The CDR3 DNA sequence: TGTGCCAGCAGTTTACCGGGACAGGGCCCATACGAGCAGTACTTC.

On this clonotype: A single base separates this from a much larger clone, so it may be a read error. The J gene is TRBJ1-4, the V gene TRBV12-3 or TRBV12-4; possibly TRBD1 for D (5 bases). V was clipped by 5 bases and J by 6 bases, with 19 bases between them. The CDR3 is 16 amino acids. The CDR3 coding sequence is TGTGCCAGCAGTGACCTCGGCCGGGGAGGGGATGAAAAACTGTTTTTT. This encodes CASSDLGRGGDEKLFF.

This clonotype was seen repeatedly, ten times or more. The chain is built from TRBV28 and TRBJ1-2, with 8 bases aligning to TRBD1. CDR1 is MDHEN, CDR2 SYDVKM, per germline. This CDR3 is built from 13 residues. V lost 6 bases and J lost 4; bases outside the gene matches: 4. The CDR3 nucleotides read TGTGCCAGCAGAACCGGGACAGGCTATGGCTACACCTTC. This codes for CASRTGTGYGYTF.

This clonotype was detected a few times. The chain employs TRBV7-2 and TRBJ2-5, with D perhaps assigned TRBD1 or TRBD2 (6 bases each). Germline CDR1 reads SGHTA; CDR2 reads FQGNSA. With 5 bases removed from V and 5 bases from J, the gap between germline ends came to 21 bases. The CDR3 runs to 16 residues. The CDR3: CASSRKGGAKVETQYF. CDR3 coding DNA: TGTGCCAGCAGCCGTAAGGGGGGCGCAAAAGTGGAGACCCAGTACTTC.

This clonotype has more than one count but fewer than ten. J is TRBJ1-2 and V is TRBV9; the D is unclear. V was clipped by 2 bases and J by 5 bases, with 16 bases between them. Germline CDR1 is SGDLS and CDR2 is YYNGEE. The CDR3 totals 15 residues. The CDR3 DNA sequence: TGTGCCAGCAGCGTGGGAGTAGGCGATTTTTATGGCTACACCTTC. Its protein product is CASSVGVGDFYGYTF.

In its sample, this clonotype was seen a few times. This chain connects TRBV19 to TRBJ1-5; D may be TRBD1 (5 bases). V lost 1 base and J lost 7, with 17 bases in between. Looked up from germline, CDR1 is LNHDA and CDR2 is SQIVND (reference sequence). This CDR3 region has 16 residues. The CDR3 bases are TGTGCCAGTAGTATAGCCCCCCCGGCAGGGACGCAGCCCCAGCATTTT. Its translation: CASSIAPPAGTQPQHF. The variable domain in full, with the rest retrieved from reference TRBV19 and TRBJ1-5, is DGGITQSPKYLFRKEGQNVTLSCEQNLNHDAMYWYRQDPGQGLRLIYYSQIVNDFQKGDIAEGYSVSREKKESFPLTVTSAQKNPTAFYLCASSIAPPAGTQPQHFGDGTRLSIL.

This clonotype was counted at least ten times. The chain links TRBV2 to TRBJ2-5; D is possibly TRBD2 (5 bases). The V end lost 4 bases, the J end lost 7 bases, and 13 bases lay between the germline ends. Per the germline V gene, CDR1 is SNHLY and CDR2 is FYNNEI. The CDR3 consists of 13 residues. The CDR3 DNA reads TGTGCCAGCAGTGGCCAGAGGGCCGGGACCCAGTACTTC. It yields the protein CASSGQRAGTQYF.

V is TRBV20-1 and J is TRBJ1-1, with D tentatively TRBD1 (5 bases). V lost 6 bases to trimming and J lost 3 bases, with 17 bases between them. Germline V CDR1 and CDR2: DFQATT, SNEGSKA (reference sequence). CDR3 size: 14 residues. CDR3 loop: CSATRGRVYTEAFF. Here the CDR3 DNA reads TGCAGTGCCACGCGGGGCAGGGTATACACTGAAGCTTTCTTT.

There are a few counts of this clonotype. This sequence joins TRBV19 and TRBJ1-2, with D unresolved. Germline CDR1 and CDR2: LNHDA and SQIVND (reference sequence). Trimming stripped 6 bases from V and 3 bases from J, with 11 bases between. This CDR3 has 13 residues. CDR3 sequence: CASSDILDYGYTF. The CDR3 DNA reads as TGTGCCAGTAGCGATATATTGGACTATGGCTACACCTTC.

There are many counts of this clonotype. The chain links TRBV2 to TRBJ1-1; TRBD1 matches 10 bases. The germline gives CDR1 SNHLY, CDR2 FYNNEI. Germline trimming cut 4 bases from V and 7 bases from J; bases unmatched to any gene: 6. There are 14 residues in the CDR3. In DNA, the CDR3 is TGTGCCAGCAGTGTGGGACAGGGGTTCGGTGAAGCTTTCTTT. The encoded protein is CASSVGQGFGEAFF. The variable domain in full, with the rest retrieved from reference TRBV2 and TRBJ1-1, is EPEVTQTPSHQVTQMGQEVILRCVPISNHLYFYWYRQILGQKVEFLVSFYNNEISEKSEIFDDQFSVERPDGSNFTLKIRSTKLEDSAMYFCASSVGQGFGEAFFGQGTRLTVV.